Listed below are T cell receptor beta chains from one sample, sequenced in a study of blood T cell repertoires in COVID-19. Assay used: immunoSEQ multiplex PCR; TCRdb lists only in-frame clones, some missing. The sample records approximately 270,000 clones, around 93% being singletons. What was sequenced was PBMCs or T cells enriched from blood (not recorded which). The source is a man aged 40-49 years who had been exposed to COVID-19. CDR3s include the opening cysteine and the closing phenylalanine or tryptophan. A D gene is named only where the DNA matches it firmly. Clone size is not always given. Where it is, it says once, few, many or a class for expanded clones.

>TRBV12-5|TRBJ1-5|NA|NA
CASGLRLQGKNQPQHF
TGTGCTAGTGGTTTGAGGTTACAGGGTAAGAATCAGCCCCAGCATTTT
>TRBV29-1|TRBJ1-6|NA|NA
CSVRQDYNSPLHF
TGCAGCGTAAGACAGGACTATAATTCACCCCTCCACTTT
>TRBV9|TRBJ2-2|TRBD2|NA
CASSVGSGGLHTGELFF
TGTGCCAGCAGCGTAGGGTCGGGAGGGCTTCATACCGGGGAGCTGTTTTTT
>TRBV7-9|TRBJ2-2|NA|NA
CARSPEGVSTGELFF
TGTGCCAGGAGCCCCGAGGGGGTTTCCACCGGGGAGCTGTTTTTT
>TRBV5-1|TRBJ2-7|TRBD2|NA
CASSPPGLDTEQYF
TGCGCCAGCAGCCCACCGGGACTAGACACCGAGCAGTACTTC
>TRBV30|TRBJ2-2|NA|NA
CAWSDLAGELFF
TGTGCCTGGAGTGACCTAGCCGGGGAGCTGTTTTTT
>TRBV5-1|TRBJ1-3|NA|NA
CASSVGSSGNTIYF
TGCGCCAGCAGCGTAGGGAGCTCTGGAAACACCATATATTTT
>TRBV11-2|TRBJ2-7|NA|NA
CASSLGITGPSEQYF
TGTGCCAGCAGCTTAGGAATCACAGGGCCCAGCGAGCAGTACTTC
>TRBV28|TRBJ1-5|TRBD1|NA
CAIKDRVDNQPQHF
TGTGCCATCAAGGACAGGGTCGACAATCAGCCCCAGCATTTT
>TRBV6-5|TRBJ1-1|NA|NA
CASKTGLMNTEAFF
TGTGCCAGTAAGACAGGACTCATGAACACTGAAGCTTTCTTT
>TRBV19|TRBJ2-1|TRBD2|NA
CASSIDRPSAGVNEQFF
TGTGCCAGTAGTATAGATCGCCCCTCGGCGGGGGTGAATGAGCAGTTCTTC
>TRBV3-1/TRBV3-2|TRBJ2-7|TRBD2|once
CASSQALAGVYEQYF
TGTGCCAGCAGCCAAGCGTTAGCGGGGGTCTACGAGCAGTACTTC